One and the same sample provided the 8 T cell receptor beta chains below, sequenced in a study of identifying expanded T cells in peripheral blood. Data came from immunoSEQ multiplex PCR; TCRdb stores just in-frame clones and leaves some out. The table lists 95,000 to 150,000 clones, over 65% of them singletons, with more than 2.5% in the top ten. The specimen sequenced was blood. Receptor source: a person aged 18 to 75 in good health.

The rearrangement joins TRBV7-9 to TRBJ1-3; D call uncertain. V dropped 5 bases and J dropped 0 bases, with 8 bases sitting between them. Per the germline V gene, CDR1 is SEHNR and CDR2 is FQNEAQ (reference sequence). The CDR3 has 14 amino acids. The CDR3 loop is CASSPDISGNTIYF. The CDR3 DNA reads TGTGCCAGCAGCCCTGACATCTCTGGAAACACCATATATTTT.

This chain connects TRBV10-2 to TRBJ1-1; D call uncertain. CDR1 is WSHSY, CDR2 SAAADI, per germline. Trimming removed 0 bases from V and 11 bases from J, with 13 bases in between. CDR3 length: 13 residues. The CDR3 DNA follows: TGCGCCAGCAGTGAGTCGTTTGGGGAAATGGCTTTCTTT. Protein: CASSESFGEMAFF.

The chain carries TRBV7-2 and TRBJ1-1; unclear D gene. Germline values: CDR1 SGHTA, CDR2 FQGNSA. CDR3 size: 14 residues. Trimming left V 4 bases short and J 6 bases short, with 15 bases between. The CDR3 DNA reads as TGTGCCAGCAGCTCCGAGTTTAGTGGCGCTGAAGCTTTCTTT. This sequence encodes CASSSEFSGAEAFF.

The chain has TRBV7-9 and TRBJ1-4; possibly TRBD1 for D (5 bases). CDR3 length equals 17 residues. The germline gives CDR1 SEHNR, CDR2 FQNEAQ (reference sequence). Trimming left V 1 base short and J 7 bases short, with 19 bases between. CDR3 protein: CASSLGVGGTSGEKLFF. The CDR3 coding sequence is TGTGCCAGCAGCTTAGGAGTGGGTGGGACGTCGGGTGAAAAACTGTTTTTT. The full variable domain, with the rest looked up from reference TRBV7-9 and TRBJ1-4, is DTGVSQNPRHKITKRGQNVTFRCDPISEHNRLYWYRQTLGQGPEFLTYFQNEAQLEKSRLLSDRFSAERPKGSFSTLEIQRTEQGDSAMYLCASSLGVGGTSGEKLFFGSGTQLSVL.

The chain joins TRBV10-1 to TRBJ2-5, with D perhaps matching TRBD1 (7 bases). Germline V CDR1 and CDR2: WNHNN, SYGVQD (reference sequence). The CDR3 length is 17 residues. The V and J ends lost 8 bases and 5 bases respectively, with 27 bases between them. CDR3 coding DNA: TGCGCCAGCGAAGGGGAAAGGCGACAGGGTGGGAGGGAGACCCAGTACTTC. This codes for CASEGERRQGGRETQYF.

Of note for this clone: The junction does not match germline at one end; this may be a read error. This chain links TRBV7-8 with TRBJ2-5, with D possibly called TRBD1 or TRBD2 (7 bases each). The CDR3 has 11 amino acids. CDR1 is SGHVS and CDR2 is FQNEAQ in the germline V gene. CDR3 protein: CASSQGGTPDF. The CDR3 coding sequence is TGTGCCAGCAGCCAGGGGGGGACCCCTGACTTC. Variable domain in full (rest from reference TRBV7-8 and TRBJ2-5): GAGVSQSPRYKVAKRGQDVALRCDPISGHVSLFWYQQALGQGPEFLTYFQNEAQLDKSGLPSDRFFAERPEGSVSTLKIQRTQQEDSAVYLCASSQGGTPDFGPGTRLLVL.

This chain uses TRBV11-3 with TRBJ1-2, with 7 nucleotides matching TRBD1. This CDR3 has 14 residues. With V trimmed by 5 bases and J by 0 bases, 3 bases remained unmatched. Germline V CDR1 and CDR2: SGHNT, YENEEA. The CDR3 region has the DNA TGTGCCAGCAGCCCGGACAGGACTAACTATGGCTACACCTTC. Translated: CASSPDRTNYGYTF.

V gene TRBV30 combines with J gene TRBJ2-7; 7 bases match TRBD1. The CDR3 covers 13 residues. Germline trimming cut 3 bases from V and 2 bases from J; bases unmatched to any gene: 4. The germline V gene has CDR1 GTSNPN and CDR2 SVGIG (reference sequence). The CDR3 here is CAWRGTAAYEQYF. Written as DNA, the CDR3 is TGTGCCTGGAGGGGGACAGCAGCCTACGAGCAGTACTTC. Based on the CDR3 plus reference TRBV30 and TRBJ2-7, the full variable domain is SQTIHQWPATLVQPVGSPLSLECTVEGTSNPNLYWYRQAAGRGLQLLFYSVGIGQISSEVPQNLSASRPQDRQFILSSKKLLLSDSGFYLCAWRGTAAYEQYFGPGTRLTVT.